This T cell receptor (beta chain) was profiled in a study of cytotoxic CD8 clonotypes in ibrutinib-treated CLL. As for the study in general: Patient counts were 11 relapsed/refractory, under 16 treatment-naive and about 18 IGHV unmutated.

Trimming pared 1 base from V and 5 bases from J, leaving 8 bases between. This CDR3 is built from 13 residues. Germline lookup yields CDR1 LNHNV and CDR2 YYDKDF (reference sequence). The study, taken as a whole, reports: Sustained-remission and progressing patients were not sampled at matched times.

This clone was seen a single time. Its target is not known. TCRdb's table, derived via immunoSEQ multiplex PCR, lists solely in-frame clones and lacks some. The sample holds 250,000 to 350,000 clones, less than 85% seen once. The gene calls are TRBV15 and TRBJ1-2; D ambiguous. This TCR was sampled from a human donor with chronic lymphocytic leukemia. The source was PBMCs, collected at disease progression, from a patient treated with ibrutinib. CDR3 protein: CATSRVVGYGYTF. Written as DNA, the CDR3 is TGTGCCACCAGCAGAGTTGTGGGGTATGGCTACACCTTC. The full variable domain, its missing parts supplied by reference TRBV15 and TRBJ1-2, is DAMVIQNPRYQVTQFGKPVTLSCSQTLNHNVMYWYQQKSSQAPKLLFHYYDKDFNNEADTPDNFQSRRPNTSFCFLDIRSPGLGDTAMYLCATSRVVGYGYTFGSGTRLTVV.